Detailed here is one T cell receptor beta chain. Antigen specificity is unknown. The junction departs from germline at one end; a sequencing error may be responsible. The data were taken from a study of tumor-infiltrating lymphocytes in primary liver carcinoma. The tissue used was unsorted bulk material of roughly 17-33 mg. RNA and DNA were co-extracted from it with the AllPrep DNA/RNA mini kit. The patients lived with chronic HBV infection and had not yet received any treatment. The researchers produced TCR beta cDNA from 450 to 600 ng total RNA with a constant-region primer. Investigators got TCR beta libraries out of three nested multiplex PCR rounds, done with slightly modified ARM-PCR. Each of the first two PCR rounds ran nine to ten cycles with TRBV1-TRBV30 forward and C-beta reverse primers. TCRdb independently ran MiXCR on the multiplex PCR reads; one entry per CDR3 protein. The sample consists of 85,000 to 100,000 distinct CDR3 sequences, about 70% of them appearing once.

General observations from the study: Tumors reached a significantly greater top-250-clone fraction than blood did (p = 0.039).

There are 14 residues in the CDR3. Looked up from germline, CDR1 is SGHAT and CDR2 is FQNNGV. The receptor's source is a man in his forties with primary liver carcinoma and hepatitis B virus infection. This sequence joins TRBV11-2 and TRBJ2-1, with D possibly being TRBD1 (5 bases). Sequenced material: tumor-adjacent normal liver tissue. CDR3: CVSSLGLGADEQLF. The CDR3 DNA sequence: TGTGTCAGCAGCTTAGGTCTTGGGGCAGATGAGCAGCTCTTC.